Each of the 30 T cell receptor beta chains below was sequenced from the same sample in a study of T cell changes during pregnancy in multiple sclerosis. Here immunoSEQ multiplex PCR was the method, and the copy in TCRdb shows in-frame clones only, minus some. There are approximately 80,000 clones in the sample; about 94% occur only once, and 2.5% lies in the top ten. Here the sequenced sample was peripheral blood, taken in the third trimester of pregnancy. The receptor source for this set is a female donor with multiple sclerosis, enrolled in a pregnancy study.

This clone came up once. This sequence joins TRBV25-1 and TRBJ1-2, with D tentatively TRBD1 (5 bases). V was pared by 0 bases and J by 4 bases, with 18 bases between. CDR3 length: 17 amino acids. The germline V gene encodes CDR1 MGHDK and CDR2 SYGVNS. The CDR3 loop reads CASSEYFVGEGGYGYTF. The CDR3, as DNA: TGTGCCAGCAGTGAATATTTCGTAGGGGAAGGCGGCTATGGCTACACCTTC.

This chain connects TRBV2 to TRBJ1-6; D perhaps matches TRBD1 (5 bases). Germline values: CDR1 SNHLY, CDR2 FYNNEI. The CDR3 contains 15 residues. The V end lost 0 bases, the J end lost 9 bases, and 12 bases lay between the germline ends. The CDR3 spells CASSEAWQGTSPLHF. CDR3 nucleotide sequence: TGTGCCAGCAGTGAAGCGTGGCAGGGCACTTCACCCCTCCACTTT.

This clone was detected once. The chain couples TRBV5-6 to TRBJ1-5; 7 nucleotides line up with TRBD1. Unmatched junction bases numbered 7, after V lost 4 bases and J lost 0 bases. The length of the CDR3 is 16 residues. CDR1 and CDR2 (germline): SGHDT, YYEEEE. CDR3 protein: CASSRTGRYSNQPQHF. DNA of the CDR3: TGTGCCAGCAGCCGGACAGGACGTTATAGCAATCAGCCCCAGCATTTT.

This clone has just one count. This chain joins TRBV28 and TRBJ1-4, with 7 bases that match TRBD1. The CDR3 contains 16 residues. Germline trimming cut 6 bases from V and 4 bases from J; bases unmatched to any gene: 11. The germline V gene has CDR1 MDHEN and CDR2 SYDVKM. The CDR3 region has the DNA TGTGCCAGCAGCCCGAGGGGGCCAGGGGGTAATGAAAAACTGTTTTTT. It is translated as CASSPRGPGGNEKLFF.

J is TRBJ2-5 and V is TRBV7-3; 7 nucleotides agree with TRBD1. The V gene's germline CDR1 is SGHTA and CDR2 FQGTGA. Germline trimming cut 5 bases from V and 3 bases from J; bases unmatched to any gene: 3. The CDR3 spans 13 residues. The CDR3 coding sequence is TGTGCCAGCAGCCACGACAGGGAAGAGACCCAGTACTTC. This translates into CASSHDREETQYF. The full variable domain, its missing parts supplied by reference TRBV7-3 and TRBJ2-5, is GAGVSQTPSNKVTEKGKYVELRCDPISGHTALYWYRQSLGQGPEFLIYFQGTGAADDSGLPNDRFFAVRPEGSVSTLKIQRTERGDSAVYLCASSHDREETQYFGPGTRLLVL.

The chain carries TRBV5-1 and TRBJ2-2, with 8 bases matching TRBD1. Germline CDR1 is SGHRS and CDR2 is YFSETQ. This CDR3 has 15 amino acids. Losses at the gene ends were 4 bases for V and 6 bases for J; bases not matched to a gene: 8. As DNA, the CDR3 is TGCGCCAGCAGCCTAAAAGGACAGGGTCCCGGGGAGCTGTTTTTT. Translated, it gives CASSLKGQGPGELFF.

The gene calls are TRBV7-3 and TRBJ2-2, with TRBD2 matching 10 bases. Germline CDR1 reads SGHTA; CDR2 reads FQGTGA. Germline trimming cut 4 bases from V and 0 bases from J; bases unmatched to any gene: 2. CDR3 length equals 16 residues. This chain's CDR3 is CASSSLAGANTGELFF. The CDR3 nucleotides read TGTGCCAGCAGCTCGCTAGCGGGGGCGAACACCGGGGAGCTGTTTTTT.

The chain carries TRBV5-4 and TRBJ1-2; a weak D match, TRBD1 (5 bases). The germline V gene encodes CDR1 SGHNT and CDR2 YYREEE (reference sequence). Trimming took 6 bases from V and 6 from J, leaving 18 bases between them. This CDR3 comprises 14 residues. The chain's CDR3 is CASIAGEGLNGYTF. The CDR3 nucleotides read TGTGCCAGCATAGCGGGGGAGGGCTTAAATGGCTACACCTTC.

The V and J genes are TRBV5-1 and TRBJ1-2, with D possibly matching TRBD1 (6 bases). The CDR3 contains 14 residues. The V end lost 2 bases, the J end lost 2 bases, and 10 bases lay between the germline ends. Germline V lookup: CDR1 SGHRS, CDR2 YFSETQ. The CDR3 nucleotides read TGCGCCAGCAGCTTCGCTGGACAGAACTATGGCTACACCTTC. It encodes CASSFAGQNYGYTF.

J is TRBJ2-3 and V is TRBV15; TRBD2 is a possible D gene (6 bases). V lost 5 bases to trimming and J lost 1 base, with 13 bases between them. The CDR3 is made up of 15 amino acids. Germline-derived CDR1 and CDR2 are LNHNV and YYDKDF (reference sequence). The DNA of the CDR3 is TGTGCCACCAGCGGATCGGGAGTAGGCACAGATACGCAGTATTTT. It is translated as CATSGSGVGTDTQYF.

This clone was observed once. The chain carries TRBV7-9 and TRBJ2-1; TRBD2 matches 9 bases. Trimming removed 5 bases from V and 5 bases from J; junction bases left unmatched: 10. Germline assignment: CDR1 SEHNR and CDR2 FQNEAQ (reference sequence). This CDR3 has 16 residues. CDR3 sequence: CASSTKPGLADNEQFF. The CDR3 bases are TGTGCCAGCAGCACGAAGCCGGGACTAGCTGACAATGAGCAGTTCTTC.

This clone showed up just a few times. The chain recombines TRBV9 with TRBJ1-6; 9 bases fit TRBD1. J was trimmed by 10 bases and V by 1 base; bases with no gene match: 6. In germline, CDR1 is SGDLS, CDR2 YYNGEE. The length of the CDR3 is 15 residues. The CDR3 protein is CASSVWDREGSPLHF. CDR3 DNA sequence: TGTGCCAGCAGCGTATGGGACAGGGAGGGCTCACCCCTCCACTTT.

The chain couples TRBV7-9 to TRBJ1-1, with D unresolved. CDR3 length: 13 residues. Germline V gene lookup returns CDR1 SEHNR and CDR2 FQNEAQ (reference sequence). V lost 5 bases, J lost 11 bases, and 18 bases lay in between. Here the CDR3 DNA reads TGTGCCAGCAGCGCCGGGTCCCCCCAGCAGGCTTTCTTT. Protein product: CASSAGSPQQAFF. Variable domain in full (rest from reference TRBV7-9 and TRBJ1-1): DTGVSQNPRHKITKRGQNVTFRCDPISEHNRLYWYRQTLGQGPEFLTYFQNEAQLEKSRLLSDRFSAERPKGSFSTLEIQRTEQGDSAMYLCASSAGSPQQAFFGQGTRLTVV.

The chain couples TRBV9 to TRBJ1-6, with 8 bases aligning to TRBD1. Per germline, CDR1 SGDLS and CDR2 YYNGEE. The CDR3 totals 15 residues. With V trimmed by 0 bases and J by 8 bases, 4 bases remained unmatched. The CDR3 sequence: CASSVASGGDSPLHF. DNA of the CDR3: TGTGCCAGCAGCGTAGCCTCAGGGGGCGATTCACCCCTCCACTTT.

This chain joins TRBV28 and TRBJ2-5; D is possibly TRBD2 (6 bases). Germline V lookup: CDR1 MDHEN, CDR2 SYDVKM. The CDR3 totals 13 residues. Trimming stripped 2 bases from V and 4 bases from J, with 8 bases between. The CDR3 nucleotides are TGTGCCAGCAGTTTAGGGGGAGGAGAGACCCAGTACTTC. Amino acid sequence: CASSLGGGETQYF.

This clone has only one observation. This chain uses TRBV19 with TRBJ1-2; 7 positions match TRBD1. Germline CDR1 reads LNHDA; CDR2 reads SQIVND (reference sequence). This CDR3 region has 14 residues. Trimming at V came to 8 bases and at J to 4 bases, leaving 10 bases not matched to a gene. In DNA, the CDR3 is TGTGCCAGTGCAACACCCTGGGACAGCTATGGCTACACCTTC. Translated, it gives CASATPWDSYGYTF.

V usage is TRBV14 and J usage is TRBJ1-1; 7 positions agree with TRBD1. Losses at the gene ends were 4 bases for V and 5 bases for J; bases not matched to a gene: 7. Germline V gene lookup returns CDR1 SGHDN and CDR2 FVKESK. The CDR3 loop spans 14 amino acids. The CDR3 loop is CASSLSQGGTEAFF. The CDR3 DNA follows: TGTGCCAGCAGCCTGTCCCAGGGGGGTACTGAAGCTTTCTTT.

The chain uses TRBV7-3 and TRBJ2-3; maybe TRBD1 (5 bases). In germline, CDR1 is SGHTA, CDR2 FQGTGA. The CDR3 is 16 amino acids. The V end was cut by 5 bases, the J end by 4 bases, with 19 bases between. The CDR3 here is CASSTQGWARPDTQYF. The CDR3 DNA reads as TGTGCCAGCAGCACCCAGGGTTGGGCGCGCCCAGATACGCAGTATTTT.

The chain combines TRBV5-1 with TRBJ2-5, with TRBD1 identical over 7 bases. Trimming cost V 3 bases and J 2 bases; bases outside gene matches: 7. This CDR3 contains 15 residues. Germline values: CDR1 SGHRS, CDR2 YFSETQ. CDR3 DNA sequence: TGCGCCAGCAGCTGGATGGGACAGAAGCAAGAGACCCAGTACTTC. This encodes CASSWMGQKQETQYF.

The chain couples TRBV6-5 to TRBJ2-3, with no clear D. V was pared by 7 bases and J by 6 bases, with 8 bases between. Germline V gene data show CDR1 as MNHEY and CDR2 as SVGAGI. The CDR3 runs 11 residues. CDR3 nucleotide sequence: TGTGCCAGCAAAGACGGGGATACGCAGTATTTT. Its translation: CASKDGDTQYF.

This rearrangement joins TRBV5-1 to TRBJ1-4; TRBD1 matches at 7 bases. The V segment lost 0 bases and the J segment 7 bases; nucleotides outside the gene matches: 3. CDR1 is SGHRS, CDR2 YFSETQ, per germline. The CDR3 is made up of 14 amino acids. The CDR3 bases are TGCGCCAGCAGCTTGGACAGGGGAGGTGAAAAACTGTTTTTT. Translating it yields CASSLDRGGEKLFF.

The rearrangement joins TRBV27 to TRBJ2-7; TRBD2 might be the D (5 bases). The CDR3 contains 13 residues. Germline CDR1 reads MNHEY; CDR2 reads SMNVEV (reference sequence). Trimming cost V 1 base and J 6 bases, with 10 bases left between them. The CDR3 nucleotides are TGTGCCAGCAGTTTATTTGGCGCGGGCGAGCAGTACTTC. Protein: CASSLFGAGEQYF.

This clone was observed a single time. This rearrangement joins TRBV2 to TRBJ2-7; 9 positions match TRBD2. After removal of 1 base from V and 5 bases from J, the junction contained 6 bases not matched to a gene. Germline CDR1 and CDR2: SNHLY and FYNNEI. This CDR3 has 15 residues. This chain's CDR3 is CASSEGGGGAHEQYF. CDR3 in DNA: TGTGCCAGCAGTGAAGGCGGCGGGGGGGCCCACGAGCAGTACTTC.

The chain is built from TRBV14 and TRBJ1-3; 7 bases fit TRBD1. CDR1 and CDR2 (germline): SGHDN, FVKESK. Trimming at V came to 5 bases and at J to 2 bases, leaving 0 bases not matched to a gene. This CDR3 is built from 13 residues. The CDR3 spells CASSGTAGNTIYF. CDR3 DNA: TGTGCCAGCAGCGGGACAGCTGGAAACACCATATATTTT.

The V gene is TRBV9, the J gene TRBJ2-3; 7 positions agree with TRBD2. The germline CDR1 and CDR2 sequences are SGDLS and YYNGEE. Unmatched junction bases numbered 13, after V lost 4 bases and J lost 2 bases. The CDR3 length is 17 residues. The CDR3, as DNA: TGTGCCAGCAGCCACACCCTAGCGGCGACACCCACAGATACGCAGTATTTT. Encoded protein: CASSHTLAATPTDTQYF.

The chain couples TRBV7-8 to TRBJ1-1; no firm D call. The V gene lost 4 bases and the J gene lost 8 bases, with 11 bases spanning the gap. This CDR3 is built from 12 residues. Germline V gene lookup returns CDR1 SGHVS and CDR2 FQNEAQ. This chain's CDR3 is CASSSSGKEAFF. CDR3 DNA sequence: TGTGCCAGCAGCTCTAGCGGTAAAGAAGCTTTCTTT.

V is TRBV20-1 and J is TRBJ2-3; D gene uncertain. V lost 5 bases and J 4 bases, leaving 7 bases between the germline ends. Germline CDR1 DFQATT, CDR2 SNEGSKA (reference sequence). This CDR3 has 11 residues. Here the CDR3 DNA reads TGCAGTGCTCCCCGCGCAGATACGCAGTATTTT. Translated: CSAPRADTQYF.

This chain links TRBV18 with TRBJ2-2; possibly TRBD1 for D (5 bases). CDR1 and CDR2 from the germline V gene are KGHSH and LQKENI. The ends were cut back, 5 bases at V and 1 base at J, with 11 bases in the middle. The CDR3 is made up of 15 amino acids. CDR3 amino acids: CASSSLDRNTGELFF. In DNA, the CDR3 is TGTGCCAGCTCATCCTTAGACAGGAACACCGGGGAGCTGTTTTTT.

The rearrangement uses TRBV11-2 and TRBJ1-4; maybe TRBD1 (6 bases). Germline V gene sequence: CDR1 SGHAT, CDR2 FQNNGV. The CDR3 loop spans 16 amino acids. Between the trimmed V and J ends, which lost 5 bases and 4 bases, there was a span of 17 bases. The CDR3 coding sequence is TGTGCCAGCAGCATAGGAGGGACACTTGTTAATGAAAAACTGTTTTTT. Its translation is CASSIGGTLVNEKLFF.

This chain connects TRBV5-1 to TRBJ2-3; no reliable D call. Trimming took 4 bases from V and 0 from J, leaving 6 bases between them. The germline V gene encodes CDR1 SGHRS and CDR2 YFSETQ. This CDR3 comprises 13 residues. CDR3 amino acids: CASSPPSTDTQYF. Here the CDR3 DNA reads TGCGCCAGCAGCCCCCCTAGCACAGATACGCAGTATTTT.